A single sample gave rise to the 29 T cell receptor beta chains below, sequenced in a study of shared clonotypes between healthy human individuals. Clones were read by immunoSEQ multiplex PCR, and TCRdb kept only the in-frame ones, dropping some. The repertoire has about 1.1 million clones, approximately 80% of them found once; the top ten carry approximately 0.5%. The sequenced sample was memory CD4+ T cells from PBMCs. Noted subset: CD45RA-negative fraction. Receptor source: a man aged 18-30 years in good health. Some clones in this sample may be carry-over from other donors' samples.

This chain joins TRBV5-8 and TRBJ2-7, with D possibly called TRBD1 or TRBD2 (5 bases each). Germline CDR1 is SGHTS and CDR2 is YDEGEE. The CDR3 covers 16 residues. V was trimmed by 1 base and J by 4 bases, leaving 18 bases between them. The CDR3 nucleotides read TGTGCCAGCAGCTTGTTTGGGGGAACGGGCGATTACGAGCAGTACTTC. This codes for CASSLFGGTGDYEQYF.

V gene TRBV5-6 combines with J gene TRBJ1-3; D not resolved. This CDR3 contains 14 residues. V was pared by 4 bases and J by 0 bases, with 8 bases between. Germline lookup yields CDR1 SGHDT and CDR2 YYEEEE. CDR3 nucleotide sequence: TGTGCCAGCAGCCCGGGCTACTCTGGAAACACCATATATTTT. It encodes CASSPGYSGNTIYF.

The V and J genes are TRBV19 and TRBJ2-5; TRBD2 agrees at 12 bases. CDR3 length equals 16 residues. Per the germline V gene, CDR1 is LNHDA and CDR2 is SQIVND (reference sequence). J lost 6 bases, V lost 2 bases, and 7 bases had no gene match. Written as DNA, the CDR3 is TGTGCCAGTAGTATACAACTAGCGGGAGGCGTAAAGACCCAGTACTTC. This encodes CASSIQLAGGVKTQYF.

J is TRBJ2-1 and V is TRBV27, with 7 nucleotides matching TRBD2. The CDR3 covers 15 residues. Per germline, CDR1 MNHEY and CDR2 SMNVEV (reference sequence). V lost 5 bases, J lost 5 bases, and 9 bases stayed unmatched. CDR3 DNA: TGTGCCAGCAGTCCAAGCGGGATAATCGACAATGAGCAGTTCTTC. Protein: CASSPSGIIDNEQFF.

CDR3 bases: TGTGCCAGCAGCGTAGCTTCAGGACCCTCCTCGGGCACCGGGGAGCTGTTTTTT. As protein: CASSVASGPSSGTGELFF. The chain combines TRBV9 with TRBJ2-2, with D uncertain. The germline V gene has CDR1 SGDLS and CDR2 YYNGEE. This CDR3 region has 18 residues. V lost 0 bases and J 4 bases, leaving 19 bases between the germline ends. Combining the CDR3 with reference TRBV9 and TRBJ2-2 gives the whole variable domain DSGVTQTPKHLITATGQRVTLRCSPRSGDLSVYWYQQSLDQGLQFLIQYYNGEERAKGNILERFSAQQFPDLHSELNLSSLELGDSALYFCASSVASGPSSGTGELFFGEGSRLTVL.

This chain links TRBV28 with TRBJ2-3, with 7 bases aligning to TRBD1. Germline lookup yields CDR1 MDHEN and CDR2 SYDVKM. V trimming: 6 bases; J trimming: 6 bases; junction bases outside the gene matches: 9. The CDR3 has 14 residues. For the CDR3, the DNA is TGTGCCAGCAGCCGCGCGACAGGGACCGATACGCAGTATTTT. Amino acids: CASSRATGTDTQYF.

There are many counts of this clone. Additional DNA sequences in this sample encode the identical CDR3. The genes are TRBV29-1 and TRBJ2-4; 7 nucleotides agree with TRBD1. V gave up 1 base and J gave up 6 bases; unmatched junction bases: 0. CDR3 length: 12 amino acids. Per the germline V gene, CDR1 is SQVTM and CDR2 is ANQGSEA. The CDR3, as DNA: TGCAGCGTTGAAGGGGACAGAAACATTCAGTACTTC. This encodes CSVEGDRNIQYF.

In nucleotides, the CDR3 is TGTGCCAGCAGTTCCTCCCCGAGGGGACAGGGTAGCACCGGGGAGCTGTTTTTT. Its translation is CASSSSPRGQGSTGELFF. The rearrangement joins TRBV27 to TRBJ2-2; TRBD1 agrees at 9 bases. Germline CDR1 MNHEY, CDR2 SMNVEV (reference sequence). V lost 4 bases, J lost 4 bases, and 13 bases stayed unmatched. The CDR3 covers 18 residues.

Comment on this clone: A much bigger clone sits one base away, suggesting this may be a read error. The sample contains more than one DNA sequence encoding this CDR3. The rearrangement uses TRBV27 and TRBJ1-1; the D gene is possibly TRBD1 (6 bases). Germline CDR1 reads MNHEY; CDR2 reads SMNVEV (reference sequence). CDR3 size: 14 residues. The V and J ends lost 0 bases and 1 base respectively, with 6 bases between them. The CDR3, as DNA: TGTGCCAGCAGTTTATCGGGGGCGAACACTGAAGCTTTCTTT. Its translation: CASSLSGANTEAFF.

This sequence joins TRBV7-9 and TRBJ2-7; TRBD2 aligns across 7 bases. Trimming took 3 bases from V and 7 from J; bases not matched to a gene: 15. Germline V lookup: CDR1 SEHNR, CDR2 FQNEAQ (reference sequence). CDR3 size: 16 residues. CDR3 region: CASSFGEMGRAGEQYF. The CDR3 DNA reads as TGTGCCAGCAGCTTCGGTGAAATGGGGAGGGCGGGAGAGCAGTACTTC.

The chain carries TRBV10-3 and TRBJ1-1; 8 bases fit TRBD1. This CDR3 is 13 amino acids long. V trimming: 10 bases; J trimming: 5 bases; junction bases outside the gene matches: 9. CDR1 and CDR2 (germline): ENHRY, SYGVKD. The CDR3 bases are TGTGCCACCTCCCCGACAGGGGAAACTGAAGCTTTCTTT. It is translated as CATSPTGETEAFF.

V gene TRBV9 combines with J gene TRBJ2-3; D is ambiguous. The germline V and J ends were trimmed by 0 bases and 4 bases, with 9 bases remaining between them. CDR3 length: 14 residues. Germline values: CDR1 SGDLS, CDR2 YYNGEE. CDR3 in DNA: TGTGCCAGCAGCGTAGGAGCTCGCGCAGATACGCAGTATTTT. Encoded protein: CASSVGARADTQYF. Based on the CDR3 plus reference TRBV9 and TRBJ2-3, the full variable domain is DSGVTQTPKHLITATGQRVTLRCSPRSGDLSVYWYQQSLDQGLQFLIQYYNGEERAKGNILERFSAQQFPDLHSELNLSSLELGDSALYFCASSVGARADTQYFGPGTRLTVL.

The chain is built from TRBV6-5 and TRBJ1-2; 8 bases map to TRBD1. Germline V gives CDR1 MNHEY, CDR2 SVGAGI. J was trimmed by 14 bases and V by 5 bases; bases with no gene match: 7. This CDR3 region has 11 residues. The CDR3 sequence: CASSQGAIRTF. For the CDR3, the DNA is TGTGCCAGCAGTCAGGGGGCTATAAGGACCTTC.

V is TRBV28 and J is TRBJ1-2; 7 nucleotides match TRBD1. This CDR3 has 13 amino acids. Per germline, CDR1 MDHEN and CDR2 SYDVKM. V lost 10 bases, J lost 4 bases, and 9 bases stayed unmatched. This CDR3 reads CATREGARYGYTF. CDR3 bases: TGTGCCACCCGGGAGGGGGCTCGCTATGGCTACACCTTC.

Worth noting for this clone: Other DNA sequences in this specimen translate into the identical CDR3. CDR3 amino acids: CASSLGDTEAFF. CDR3 coding DNA: TGTGCCAGCAGTTTGGGTGACACTGAAGCTTTCTTT. This chain uses TRBV28 with TRBJ1-1; D is undetermined. The CDR3 spans 12 residues. The V end lost 3 bases, the J end lost 3 bases, and 5 bases lay between the germline ends. Germline loops: CDR1 MDHEN, CDR2 SYDVKM.

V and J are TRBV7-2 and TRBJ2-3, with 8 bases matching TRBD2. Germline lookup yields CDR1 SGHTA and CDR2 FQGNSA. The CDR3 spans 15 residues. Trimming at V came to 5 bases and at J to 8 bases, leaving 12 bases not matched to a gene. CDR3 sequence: CASSKNKPGLGTQYF. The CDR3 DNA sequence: TGTGCCAGCAGCAAAAATAAGCCGGGACTAGGTACGCAGTATTTT.

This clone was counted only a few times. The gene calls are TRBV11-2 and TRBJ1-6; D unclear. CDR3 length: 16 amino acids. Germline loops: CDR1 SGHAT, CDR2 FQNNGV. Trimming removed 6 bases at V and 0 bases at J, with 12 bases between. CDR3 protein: CASRGLRSSYNSPLHF. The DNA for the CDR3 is TGTGCCAGCAGGGGCTTAAGGAGCTCCTATAATTCACCCCTCCACTTT.

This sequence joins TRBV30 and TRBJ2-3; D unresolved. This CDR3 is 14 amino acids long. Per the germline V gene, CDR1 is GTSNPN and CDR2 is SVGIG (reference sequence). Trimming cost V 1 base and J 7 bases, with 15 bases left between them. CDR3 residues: CAWSAPPKQYTQYF. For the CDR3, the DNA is TGTGCCTGGAGTGCCCCCCCAAAGCAGTATACGCAGTATTTT.

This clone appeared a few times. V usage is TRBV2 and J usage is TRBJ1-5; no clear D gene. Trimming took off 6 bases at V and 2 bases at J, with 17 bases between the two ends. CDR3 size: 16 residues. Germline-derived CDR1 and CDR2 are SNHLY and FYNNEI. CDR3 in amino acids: CASRVGSALGNQPQHF. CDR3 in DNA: TGTGCCAGCAGGGTAGGGTCGGCGTTAGGCAATCAGCCCCAGCATTTT. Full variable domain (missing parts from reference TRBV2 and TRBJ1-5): EPEVTQTPSHQVTQMGQEVILRCVPISNHLYFYWYRQILGQKVEFLVSFYNNEISEKSEIFDDQFSVERPDGSNFTLKIRSTKLEDSAMYFCASRVGSALGNQPQHFGDGTRLSIL.

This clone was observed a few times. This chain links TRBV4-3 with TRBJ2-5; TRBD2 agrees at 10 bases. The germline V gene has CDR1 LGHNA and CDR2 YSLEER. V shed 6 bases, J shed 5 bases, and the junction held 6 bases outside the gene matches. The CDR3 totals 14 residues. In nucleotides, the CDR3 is TGCGCCAGCAGACGGACAGCGGGAGGGGAGACCCAGTACTTC. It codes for CASRRTAGGETQYF.

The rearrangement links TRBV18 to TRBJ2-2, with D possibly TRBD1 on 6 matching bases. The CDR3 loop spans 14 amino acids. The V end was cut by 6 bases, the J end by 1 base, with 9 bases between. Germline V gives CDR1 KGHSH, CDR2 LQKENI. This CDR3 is CASSGTLNTGELFF. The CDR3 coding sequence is TGTGCCAGCTCCGGGACACTGAACACCGGGGAGCTGTTTTTT.

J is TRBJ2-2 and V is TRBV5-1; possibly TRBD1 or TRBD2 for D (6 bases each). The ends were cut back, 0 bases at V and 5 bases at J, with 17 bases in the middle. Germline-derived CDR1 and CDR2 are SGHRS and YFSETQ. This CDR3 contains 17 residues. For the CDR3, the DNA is TGCGCCAGCAGCTTGGCCCCCCTAGGGGGACTGACCGGGGAGCTGTTTTTT. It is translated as CASSLAPLGGLTGELFF.

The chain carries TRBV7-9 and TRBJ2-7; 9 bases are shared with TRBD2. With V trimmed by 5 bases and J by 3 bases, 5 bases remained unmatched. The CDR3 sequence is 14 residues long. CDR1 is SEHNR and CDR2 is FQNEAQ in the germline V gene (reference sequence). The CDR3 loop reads CASSLTSGGYEQYF. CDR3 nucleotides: TGTGCCAGCAGCCTGACTAGCGGTGGCTACGAGCAGTACTTC.

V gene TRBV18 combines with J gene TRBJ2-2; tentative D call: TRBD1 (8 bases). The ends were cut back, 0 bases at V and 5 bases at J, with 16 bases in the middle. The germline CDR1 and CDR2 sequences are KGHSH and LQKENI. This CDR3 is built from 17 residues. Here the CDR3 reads CASSPPTGQGGTGELFF. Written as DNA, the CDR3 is TGTGCCAGCTCACCACCCACCGGACAGGGAGGGACCGGGGAGCTGTTTTTT.

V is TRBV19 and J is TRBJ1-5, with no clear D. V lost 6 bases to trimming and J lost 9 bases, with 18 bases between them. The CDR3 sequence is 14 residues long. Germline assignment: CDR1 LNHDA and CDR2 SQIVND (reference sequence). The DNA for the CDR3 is TGTGCCAGTAGGGTGGGCAACGGCGTAAGGCCCCAGCATTTT. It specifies CASRVGNGVRPQHF.

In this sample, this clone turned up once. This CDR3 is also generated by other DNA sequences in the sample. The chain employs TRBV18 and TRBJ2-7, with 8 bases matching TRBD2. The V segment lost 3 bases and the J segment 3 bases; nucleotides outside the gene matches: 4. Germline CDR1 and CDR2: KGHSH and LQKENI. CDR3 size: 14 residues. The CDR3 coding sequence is TGTGCCAGCTCACCCCCGGGACTAGGCTACGAGCAGTACTTC. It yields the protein CASSPPGLGYEQYF.

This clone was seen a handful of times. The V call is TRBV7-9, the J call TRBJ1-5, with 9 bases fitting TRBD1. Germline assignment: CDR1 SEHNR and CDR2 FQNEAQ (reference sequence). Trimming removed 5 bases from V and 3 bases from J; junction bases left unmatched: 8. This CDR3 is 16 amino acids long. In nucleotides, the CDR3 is TGTGCCAGCAGCGCTGGGACAGGGAGACCCAATCAGCCCCAGCATTTT. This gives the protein CASSAGTGRPNQPQHF.

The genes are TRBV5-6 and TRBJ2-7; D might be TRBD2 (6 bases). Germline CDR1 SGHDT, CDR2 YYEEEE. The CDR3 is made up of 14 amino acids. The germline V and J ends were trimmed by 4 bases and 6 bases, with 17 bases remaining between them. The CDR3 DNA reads TGTGCCAGCAGCCTGGGAGGCGCCCTCGGCGAGCAGTACTTC. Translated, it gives CASSLGGALGEQYF.

This chain's CDR3 is CASSIGAGSVNEQFF. In DNA, the CDR3 is TGTGCCAGTAGTATAGGAGCGGGGTCAGTCAATGAGCAGTTCTTC. The chain recombines TRBV19 with TRBJ2-1; 7 bases are shared with TRBD2. Germline loops: CDR1 LNHDA, CDR2 SQIVND (reference sequence). The CDR3 has 15 residues. Trimming removed 1 base from V and 6 bases from J; junction bases left unmatched: 6.